A selection of T cell receptor beta chains follows, all from one sample in a study of beta chain features in type 1 diabetes. Repertoires were generated with immunoSEQ multiplex PCR, while TCRdb's copy carries only in-frame clones and drops some. The sample records 150,000 to 200,000 clones, 8% to 8.5% being singletons. The material sequenced was central memory CD4+ T cells from blood. The receptor source for this set is a young woman with type 1 diabetes. The CDR3 runs from the conserved cysteine through the conserved F or W. D genes are given only for firm matches. Clone sizes are given selectively: once, few, many, or a class where the clone is expanded.

size: NA
V: TRBV11-2
D: NA
J: TRBJ1-1
length: 13
DNA: TGTGCCAGCACCGTTTCTCAGGCCACTGAAGCTTTCTTT
CDR3: CASTVSQATEAFF

size: NA
V: TRBV5-6
D: NA
J: TRBJ2-5
length: 13
DNA: TGTGCCAGCAGCTTGCAGGGGAGAGAGACCCAGTACTTC
CDR3: CASSLQGRETQYF

size: NA
V: TRBV5-1
D: NA
J: TRBJ2-3
length: 13
DNA: TGCGCCAGCAGCTTAACTATAGCAGATACGCAGTATTTT
CDR3: CASSLTIADTQYF

size: few
V: TRBV28
D: NA
J: TRBJ2-7
length: 16
DNA: TGTGCCAGCACTTCCCTCGGGGTCTCGGGCTCCTACGAGCAGTACTTC
CDR3: CASTSLGVSGSYEQYF

size: many
V: TRBV7-9
D: NA
J: TRBJ1-5
length: 16
DNA: TGTGCCAGCAGCTCTGGACAGTTTAATAGCAATCAGCCCCAGCATTTT
CDR3: CASSSGQFNSNQPQHF

size: NA
V: TRBV7-8
D: NA
J: TRBJ2-5
length: 16
DNA: TGTGCCAGCAGCTCCCGGATGGGTGGGACAAAAGAGACCCAGTACTTC
CDR3: CASSSRMGGTKETQYF

size: NA
V: TRBV7-9
D: NA
J: TRBJ2-5
length: 12
DNA: TGTGCCAGCAGCTTAATCTTGGAGACCCAGTACTTC
CDR3: CASSLILETQYF

size: NA
V: TRBV29-1
D: NA
J: TRBJ1-5
length: 13
DNA: TGCAGCGTTGTACAGTCTAGCAATCAGCCCCAGCATTTT
CDR3: CSVVQSSNQPQHF

size: few
V: TRBV6-5
D: NA
J: TRBJ2-3
length: 12
DNA: TGTGCCAGCCGCGGACAAGCAGATACGCAGTATTTT
CDR3: CASRGQADTQYF

size: few
V: TRBV5-1
D: NA
J: TRBJ2-5
length: 14
DNA: TGCGCCAGCAGCCCCCTGGCCAGAGGGGAGACCCAGTACTTC
CDR3: CASSPLARGETQYF

size: few
V: TRBV29-1
D: NA
J: TRBJ2-7
length: 13
DNA: TGCAGCGTTGTGGGGGCTGATAACTACGAGCAGTACTTC
CDR3: CSVVGADNYEQYF

size: few
V: TRBV7-9
D: TRBD1
J: TRBJ1-2
length: 15
DNA: TGTGCCAGCAGCTTACCAGGACAGGCCCACTATGGCTACACCTTC
CDR3: CASSLPGQAHYGYTF

size: NA
V: TRBV5-1
D: NA
J: TRBJ2-7
length: 13
DNA: TGCGCCAGCAGCTTGGGACATTCCTACGAGCAGTACTTC
CDR3: CASSLGHSYEQYF

size: few
V: TRBV28
D: TRBD2
J: TRBJ2-3
length: 14
DNA: TGTGCCAGCAGTTTGGACTACGGCAGCGGGAGGGAGTATTTT
CDR3: CASSLDYGSGREYF

size: NA
V: TRBV12-5
D: NA
J: TRBJ1-2
length: 13
DNA: TGTGCTAGTGGTTTATCACAGGTTCTTGGCTACACCTTC
CDR3: CASGLSQVLGYTF

size: few
V: TRBV7-8
D: NA
J: TRBJ2-7
length: 14
DNA: TGTGCCAGCAGCTTAGACAGGCCCCCCTACGAGCAGTACTTC
CDR3: CASSLDRPPYEQYF

size: NA
V: TRBV4-2
D: TRBD2
J: TRBJ2-7
length: 15
DNA: TGTGCCAGCAGCCAAGACCCCGGACTAGCGAGAGAGCAGTACTTC
CDR3: CASSQDPGLAREQYF

size: many
V: TRBV14
D: NA
J: TRBJ2-5
length: 14
DNA: TGTGCCAGCAGTGAAGGGACTTTCCAAGAGACCCAGTACTTC
CDR3: CASSEGTFQETQYF

size: NA
V: TRBV5-6
D: NA
J: TRBJ1-5
length: 14
DNA: TGTGCCAGCAGCTTAAGTACGGGGAGTCAGCCCCAGCATTTT
CDR3: CASSLSTGSQPQHF

size: NA
V: TRBV2
D: NA
J: TRBJ2-1
length: 11
DNA: TGTGCCAGCAAAGTACAGAATGAGCAGTTCTTC
CDR3: CASKVQNEQFF

size: few
V: TRBV6-6
D: NA
J: TRBJ1-2
length: 12
DNA: TGTGCCAGCGCGACAGGCGGCTATGGCTACACCTTC
CDR3: CASATGGYGYTF

size: NA
V: TRBV18
D: TRBD2
J: TRBJ2-7
length: 16
DNA: TGTGCCAGCTCGTCGATTACTAGCGGGAGATCCTACGAGCAGTACTTC
CDR3: CASSSITSGRSYEQYF

size: few
V: TRBV11-2
D: NA
J: TRBJ2-2
length: 13
DNA: TGTGCCAGCAGCTTAGGCCAACACCGGGAGCTGTTTTTT
CDR3: CASSLGQHRELFF

size: few
V: TRBV29-1
D: TRBD1
J: TRBJ2-7
length: 15
DNA: TGCAGCGTTGAAGAGCGGGACAGGGACTCCTACGAGCAGTACTTC
CDR3: CSVEERDRDSYEQYF

size: few
V: TRBV29-1
D: TRBD1
J: TRBJ2-3
length: 14
DNA: TGCAGCGTGGCGACAGGGGGGAAGGCAGATACGCAGTATTTT
CDR3: CSVATGGKADTQYF

size: NA
V: TRBV7-2
D: TRBD1
J: TRBJ2-7
length: 14
DNA: TGTGCCAGCAGCCAAGGGGGCGCCGGCTACGAGCAGTACTTC
CDR3: CASSQGGAGYEQYF

size: NA
V: TRBV11-2
D: TRBD2
J: TRBJ2-3
length: 16
DNA: TGTGCCAGCAGCTTTCGGGGGGGGAGTTGGGCGGATACGCAGTATTTT
CDR3: CASSFRGGSWADTQYF

size: few
V: TRBV6-5
D: NA
J: TRBJ1-6
length: 14
DNA: TGTGCCAGCAGTTACTCGGGGGGGGATTCACCCCTCCACTTT
CDR3: CASSYSGGDSPLHF

size: NA
V: TRBV7-9
D: TRBD1
J: TRBJ2-2
length: 15
DNA: TGTGCCAGCAGCGACCGGGACAGGGGGACCGGGGAGCTGTTTTTT
CDR3: CASSDRDRGTGELFF

size: NA
V: TRBV19
D: NA
J: TRBJ2-7
length: 12
DNA: TGTGCCAGTAGTCCAGAGGGCTACGAGCAGTACTTC
CDR3: CASSPEGYEQYF

size: NA
V: TRBV7-6
D: NA
J: TRBJ1-1
length: 13
DNA: TGTGCCAGCAGCCTACAGGGGAACACTGAAGCTTTCTTT
CDR3: CASSLQGNTEAFF

size: NA
V: TRBV19
D: TRBD2
J: TRBJ2-1
length: 15
DNA: TGTGCCAGTATCAATCAGCTAGCGGGACACAATGAGCAGTTCTTC
CDR3: CASINQLAGHNEQFF

size: few
V: TRBV19
D: NA
J: TRBJ1-1
length: 15
DNA: TGTGCCAGTAGTATAGGGGGCGGGGGTCGAACTGAAGCTTTCTTT
CDR3: CASSIGGGGRTEAFF

size: few
V: TRBV29-1
D: TRBD1
J: TRBJ1-2
length: 14
DNA: TGCAGCGTGCCCGGGACAGGGCTCGCCTATGGCTACACCTTC
CDR3: CSVPGTGLAYGYTF

size: few
V: TRBV29-1
D: TRBD1
J: TRBJ1-2
length: 12
DNA: TGCAGCGTTCAGGGGGGTGGCTATGGCTACACCTTC
CDR3: CSVQGGGYGYTF

size: few
V: TRBV10-2
D: NA
J: TRBJ2-5
length: 12
DNA: TGCGCCAGCAGGGCTCCGTCAGAGACCCAGTACTTC
CDR3: CASRAPSETQYF

size: few
V: TRBV6-5
D: NA
J: TRBJ1-2
length: 14
DNA: TGTGCCAGCAGCCAAGGGGGACGCACGGATGGCTACACCTTC
CDR3: CASSQGGRTDGYTF

size: NA
V: TRBV4-3
D: NA
J: TRBJ1-1
length: 15
DNA: TGCGCCAGCAGCCAAGATCCCCGAAGTACTACTGAAGCTTTCTTT
CDR3: CASSQDPRSTTEAFF

size: NA
V: TRBV5-4
D: TRBD1
J: TRBJ2-7
length: 14
DNA: TGTGCCAGCAGCTTGGAGGGACAGGGGATCGAGCAGTACTTC
CDR3: CASSLEGQGIEQYF

size: few
V: TRBV6-6
D: TRBD2
J: TRBJ2-3
length: 15
DNA: TGTGCCAGCAGGGGGACTAGCGGGAGCACAGATACGCAGTATTTT
CDR3: CASRGTSGSTDTQYF

size: NA
V: TRBV5-6
D: NA
J: TRBJ1-2
length: 15
DNA: TGTGCCAGCAGCTCCCTGTCGGGGGTTAACTATGGCTACACCTTC
CDR3: CASSSLSGVNYGYTF

size: NA
V: TRBV30
D: NA
J: TRBJ2-5
length: 13
DNA: TGTGCCTGGAGTCCAGGGTGGTGGGAGACCCAGTACTTC
CDR3: CAWSPGWWETQYF

size: NA
V: TRBV6-6
D: TRBD1
J: TRBJ2-7
length: 13
DNA: TGTGCCAGCAGTTTAGGGACAGACTACGAGCAGTACTTC
CDR3: CASSLGTDYEQYF

size: few
V: TRBV7-8
D: TRBD1
J: TRBJ1-3
length: 15
DNA: TGTGCCAGCAGCGGGCCAGGGGGGTCTGGAAACACCATATATTTT
CDR3: CASSGPGGSGNTIYF

size: NA
V: TRBV2
D: NA
J: TRBJ1-1
length: 13
DNA: TGTGCCAGCAGTGAACAGGGGAACACTGAAGCTTTCTTT
CDR3: CASSEQGNTEAFF

size: NA
V: TRBV9
D: TRBD1
J: TRBJ2-7
length: 17
DNA: TGTGCCAGCAGCGAAACGTACAGGGGAATCCTTCCGTCCGAGCAGTACTTC
CDR3: CASSETYRGILPSEQYF

size: few
V: TRBV7-2
D: TRBD1
J: TRBJ2-7
length: 15
DNA: TGTGCCAGCAGCTTTACCGGGACAGGGCTCAACGAGCAGTACTTC
CDR3: CASSFTGTGLNEQYF

size: NA
V: TRBV11-2
D: NA
J: TRBJ2-2
length: 16
DNA: TGTGCCAGCAGCGGAGGAGGGGGGGCCGGCACCGGGGAGCTGTTTTTT
CDR3: CASSGGGGAGTGELFF

size: few
V: TRBV5-1
D: NA
J: TRBJ2-1
length: 14
DNA: TGCGCCAGCAGCTTGAGCGGATCCTACAATGAGCAGTTCTTC
CDR3: CASSLSGSYNEQFF

size: NA
V: TRBV13
D: TRBD2
J: TRBJ2-5
length: 14
DNA: TGTGCCAGCAGCCGAGTTTCCCTAGCGGGGACCCAGTACTTC
CDR3: CASSRVSLAGTQYF

size: few
V: TRBV5-1
D: NA
J: TRBJ1-6
length: 12
DNA: TGCGCCAGCAGCTTGACCAGTTCACCCCTCCACTTT
CDR3: CASSLTSSPLHF

size: NA
V: TRBV6-5
D: NA
J: TRBJ2-1
length: 15
DNA: TGTGCCAGCACCCTAACGGGGGGCGCCTACAATGAGCAGTTCTTC
CDR3: CASTLTGGAYNEQFF